The clone carrying this T cell receptor beta chain was observed a single time. Produced via immunoSEQ multiplex PCR; TCRdb's table is partial and in-frame only. The repertoire consists of about 88,000 clones, with more than 90% occurring once and the leading ten covering approximately 1.5%. CDR1 and CDR2 (germline): SGHTA, FQGNSA. The CDR3 spans 13 residues. The germline V and J ends were trimmed by 5 bases and 6 bases, with 10 bases remaining between them. This specimen comes from a study of T cell changes during pregnancy in multiple sclerosis. This sample comprised peripheral blood, obtained in the first trimester of pregnancy. The genes are TRBV7-2 and TRBJ2-2, with D hard to call. The clonotype comes from a female donor with multiple sclerosis, enrolled in a pregnancy study. The CDR3 coding sequence is TGTGCCAGCAGCCGTATGAGCGCCGGGGAGCTGTTTTTT. It translates to CASSRMSAGELFF.